Here is one T cell receptor (beta chain) with its context. Its matching antigen is unknown. This entry belongs to a study of cytomegalovirus exposure and HLA in healthy donors. Broader study findings: Several of the most significant clusters were apparently associated with common viral pathogens in a later analysis. Both high specificity and high sensitivity reportedly marked the classifier's diagnosis of cytomegalovirus status. Solely CMV serostatus was available to characterize immune exposure.

Each of the donors was a healthy bone marrow donor. PCR was performed using 60 Vbeta and 13 Jbeta primers. Method: immunoSEQ multiplex PCR; TCRdb's copy keeps in-frame clones and lacks some. The sample records about 130,000 clones, around 80% being singletons. The V gene lost 6 bases and the J gene lost 5 bases, with 16 bases spanning the gap. CDR1 and CDR2 (germline): MNHNS, SASEGT. CDR3 length: 14 residues. The receptor's source is a middle-aged woman in good health and CMV-seronegative. The chain has TRBV6-1 and TRBJ2-5; weak D call: TRBD1 (6 bases). Sequenced input: PBMCs. The CDR3: CASSQQGWGETQYF. CDR3 bases: TGTGCCAGCAGCCAACAGGGCTGGGGGGAGACCCAGTACTTC.